The 31 T cell receptor beta chains below come from one sample, sequenced in a study of CD8 T cells in Susac syndrome. When the RNA was reverse transcribed, random hexamers were used with an input of about 0.5 to 1 ug. TCRdb recomputed calls from the immunoSEQ multiplex PCR reads with MiXCR, one row per CDR3 protein. This sample has 140,000 or so distinct CDR3 sequences, with roughly 95% found just once. Sequenced: CD4+ T cells from PBMCs. The receptors shown here come from a human donor in good health.

J is TRBJ2-4 and V is TRBV12-5; 7 nucleotides match TRBD1. With V trimmed by 1 base and J by 1 base, 1 base remained unmatched. The CDR3 consists of 15 residues. In germline, CDR1 is LGHNT, CDR2 FRNRAP. The CDR3: CASGLAGQAKNIQYF. The CDR3 DNA sequence: TGTGCTAGTGGTTTGGCGGGACAGGCCAAAAACATTCAGTACTTC.

This chain joins TRBV4-2 and TRBJ1-2; TRBD1 aligns across 11 bases. The CDR3 extends over 16 amino acids. Germline V CDR1 and CDR2: LGHNA, YNFKEQ. V trimming: 1 base; J trimming: 4 bases; junction bases outside the gene matches: 5. CDR3 in DNA: TGTGCCAGCAGCCAAGGGTCCGGACAGGGGGCCTATGGCTACACCTTC. It specifies CASSQGSGQGAYGYTF.

This chain links TRBV5-1 with TRBJ2-7, with D possibly TRBD2 on 6 matching bases. The CDR3 has 15 amino acids. Per the germline V gene, CDR1 is SGHRS and CDR2 is YFSETQ. V gave up 3 bases and J gave up 2 bases, with 15 bases separating them. DNA for the CDR3: TGCGCCAGCAGCTCCTCGGCGGGGAGCGCCTACGAGCAGTACTTC. It encodes CASSSSAGSAYEQYF.

V and J are TRBV7-3 and TRBJ2-2, with D perhaps TRBD1 (5 bases). The V and J ends lost 6 bases and 6 bases respectively, with 11 bases between them. CDR3 length equals 13 residues. Germline CDR1 SGHTA, CDR2 FQGTGA. This CDR3 is CASRSPRAGELFF. Written as DNA, the CDR3 is TGTGCCAGCAGGTCCCCCAGGGCCGGGGAGCTGTTTTTT.

This clonotype occurred once. This sequence joins TRBV28 and TRBJ2-1; possibly TRBD2 for D (6 bases). The CDR3 runs 15 residues. From germline, CDR1 is MDHEN and CDR2 SYDVKM. V lost 3 bases to trimming and J lost 4 bases, with 13 bases between them. CDR3 bases: TGTGCCAGCAGTTTTATCGGCGGGATATACAATGAGCAGTTCTTC. It codes for CASSFIGGIYNEQFF.

J is TRBJ2-7 and V is TRBV29-1; no firm D call. V was trimmed by 2 bases and J by 2 bases, leaving 4 bases between them. The germline V gene encodes CDR1 SQVTM and CDR2 ANQGSEA. The CDR3 has 11 amino acids. As DNA, the CDR3 is TGCAGCGTTGAAAGGGCCTACGAGCAGTACTTC. Its protein product is CSVERAYEQYF.

The V call is TRBV12-3 or TRBV12-4, the J call TRBJ2-1, with 13 bases fitting TRBD2. The CDR3 is made up of 17 amino acids. V lost 3 bases and J lost 8; bases outside the gene matches: 10. The CDR3: CASSLTLTSGRADEQFF. The DNA for the CDR3 is TGTGCCAGCAGTTTGACCCTTACTAGCGGGAGGGCTGATGAGCAGTTCTTC.

This clonotype was found a few times. The rearrangement uses TRBV18 and TRBJ2-7; D perhaps matches TRBD1 (6 bases). Deletions cut 6 bases from V and 5 bases from J, with 14 bases between. CDR1 KGHSH and CDR2 LQKENI come from the germline V gene. This CDR3 is 13 amino acids long. For the CDR3, the DNA is TGTGCCAGCTCTTCAAATCCAGGGGACGAGCAGTACTTC. Translated: CASSSNPGDEQYF.

This chain links TRBV6-1 with TRBJ2-7, with D possibly being TRBD1 (5 bases). The CDR3 totals 14 residues. Germline loops: CDR1 MNHNS, CDR2 SASEGT. Trimming left V 3 bases short and J 2 bases short, with 11 bases between. The CDR3 DNA follows: TGTGCCAGCAGTGACAGGGCCAGGGCCTACGAGCAGTACTTC. Its translation: CASSDRARAYEQYF.

The J gene is TRBJ2-1, the V gene TRBV2, with TRBD2 matching 13 bases. This CDR3 contains 16 residues. Germline V gives CDR1 SNHLY, CDR2 FYNNEI. V gave up 5 bases and J gave up 7 bases; unmatched junction bases: 8. In nucleotides, the CDR3 is TGTGCCAGCAGTACAGGACTAGCGGGAGTTTCAAATGAGCAGTTCTTC. Protein product: CASSTGLAGVSNEQFF.

The CDR3 DNA reads TGTGCCATCAGTGGGTCCGGGACTTACCTAAATGAGCAGTTCTTC. This sequence encodes CAISGSGTYLNEQFF. The chain employs TRBV10-3 and TRBJ2-1; TRBD2 might be the D (6 bases). From germline, CDR1 is ENHRY and CDR2 SYGVKD. Trimming pared 4 bases from V and 7 bases from J, leaving 17 bases between. This CDR3 has 15 amino acids.

This chain links TRBV5-1 with TRBJ2-2; D is unresolved. V was trimmed by 3 bases and J by 5 bases, leaving 14 bases between them. The CDR3 runs 15 residues. Germline assignment: CDR1 SGHRS and CDR2 YFSETQ. The CDR3 nucleotides are TGCGCCAGCAGCTGGACCCCTAAGGGAACCGGGGAGCTGTTTTTT. This sequence encodes CASSWTPKGTGELFF.

This chain links TRBV7-8 with TRBJ1-1; D not resolved. Trimming took 5 bases from V and 12 from J, leaving 22 bases between them. The CDR3 has 14 amino acids. The germline V gene has CDR1 SGHVS and CDR2 FQNEAQ. The CDR3 DNA reads TGTGCCAGCAGCCAACCAAAGGAGAGCCCTTCGACTTTCTTT. Protein product: CASSQPKESPSTFF.

The chain couples TRBV6-5 to TRBJ2-3; 12 bases are shared with TRBD2. V was pared by 0 bases and J by 0 bases, with 7 bases of the junction left unmatched. The CDR3 extends over 19 amino acids. The germline CDR1 and CDR2 sequences are MNHEY and SVGAGI. The CDR3 reads CASSYSSSGRVPSTDTQYF. CDR3 bases: TGTGCCAGCAGTTACTCTTCTAGCGGGAGGGTCCCTAGCACAGATACGCAGTATTTT.

V is TRBV3-1 and J is TRBJ2-1; the match to TRBD2 covers 7 bases. The CDR3 runs 19 residues. The V and J ends lost 2 bases and 7 bases, in that order; junction bases with no gene match: 20. Germline-derived CDR1 and CDR2 are LGHDT and YNNKEL (reference sequence). CDR3 coding DNA: TGTGCCAGCAGCCAATCCATCCTACTAGCGAAAGTGATGGGGAATGAGCAGTTCTTC. Translating it yields CASSQSILLAKVMGNEQFF.

The chain couples TRBV18 to TRBJ2-5; D is unresolved. CDR3 length equals 13 residues. Trimming cost V 0 bases and J 0 bases, with 2 bases left between them. CDR1 KGHSH and CDR2 LQKENI come from the germline V gene. The CDR3 sequence: CASSPPDQETQYF. CDR3 DNA: TGTGCCAGCTCACCACCCGACCAAGAGACCCAGTACTTC.

This chain connects TRBV18 to TRBJ2-3; 9 bases are a match to TRBD1. CDR3 length equals 15 residues. The germline gives CDR1 KGHSH, CDR2 LQKENI. The V and J ends lost 2 bases and 2 bases, in that order; junction bases with no gene match: 2. CDR3 bases: TGTGCCAGCTCACCAGGGACAGGGCCCACAGATACGCAGTATTTT. Protein: CASSPGTGPTDTQYF.

The chain joins TRBV29-1 to TRBJ1-1; possible D gene TRBD1, 6 bases. Trimming cost V 5 bases and J 5 bases, with 12 bases left between them. This CDR3 comprises 12 residues. Per germline, CDR1 SQVTM and CDR2 ANQGSEA. DNA for the CDR3: TGCAGCGTTTCAGGGGAGGGAACTGAAGCTTTCTTT. It specifies CSVSGEGTEAFF.

This chain links TRBV20-1 with TRBJ2-1, with 15 bases lining up with TRBD2. Trimming at V came to 6 bases and at J to 4 bases, leaving 4 bases not matched to a gene. The CDR3 length is 15 residues. Germline CDR1 DFQATT, CDR2 SNEGSKA (reference sequence). The CDR3 region is CSAIGLAGGYNEQFF. Here the CDR3 DNA reads TGCAGTGCGATAGGACTAGCGGGAGGGTACAATGAGCAGTTCTTC.

This rearrangement joins TRBV19 to TRBJ2-2; D tentatively reads TRBD1 or TRBD2 (5 bases each). This CDR3 has 14 residues. Per the germline V gene, CDR1 is LNHDA and CDR2 is SQIVND (reference sequence). Trimming shortened V by 10 bases and J by 2 bases, and 14 bases separated the two germline ends. The CDR3 loop reads CAIRGPANTGELFF. The CDR3, as DNA: TGTGCCATACGGGGACCGGCCAACACCGGGGAGCTGTTTTTT.

This clonotype was found once. V and J are TRBV3-1 and TRBJ2-7; no reliable D call. This CDR3 region has 13 residues. Germline lookup yields CDR1 LGHDT and CDR2 YNNKEL (reference sequence). V was pared by 3 bases and J by 3 bases, with 9 bases between. This CDR3 reads CASSQAAIYEQYF. CDR3 nucleotides: TGTGCCAGCAGCCAGGCGGCCATCTACGAGCAGTACTTC.

The rearrangement links TRBV2 to TRBJ2-7; TRBD1 agrees at 9 bases. This CDR3 has 14 amino acids. The V gene's germline CDR1 is SNHLY and CDR2 FYNNEI. V was pared by 4 bases and J by 1 base, with 2 bases of the junction left unmatched. CDR3 sequence reads: CASSVGTGSYEQYF. CDR3 bases: TGTGCCAGCAGTGTAGGGACAGGGTCCTACGAGCAGTACTTC.

The CDR3 coding sequence is TGTGCCAGCTCAATCCACACGAACACCGGGGAGCTGTTTTTT. Translated: CASSIHTNTGELFF. This chain connects TRBV6-1 to TRBJ2-2; no reliable D call. The germline V gene has CDR1 MNHNS and CDR2 SASEGT. V lost 8 bases and J 0 bases, leaving 10 bases between the germline ends. This CDR3 has 14 residues.

The rearrangement links TRBV6-5 to TRBJ1-3; no firm D call. This CDR3 spans 14 amino acids. Germline V gene data show CDR1 as MNHEY and CDR2 as SVGAGI. The V and J ends lost 4 bases and 0 bases respectively, with 7 bases between them. This CDR3 reads CASSSRTSGNTIYF. The CDR3 region has the DNA TGTGCCAGCAGTTCCCGGACCTCTGGAAACACCATATATTTT.

The V call is TRBV7-9, the J call TRBJ2-1; D gene unclear. The V gene's germline CDR1 is SEHNR and CDR2 FQNEAQ (reference sequence). CDR3 length: 13 residues. V was clipped by 2 bases and J by 7 bases, with 9 bases between them. This CDR3 reads CASSLSKRNEQFF. Here the CDR3 DNA reads TGTGCCAGCAGCTTAAGTAAACGAAATGAGCAGTTCTTC.

This chain links TRBV2 with TRBJ2-5; 11 nucleotides match TRBD2. Trimming took 6 bases from V and 4 from J; bases not matched to a gene: 7. The CDR3 has 15 amino acids. Germline assignment: CDR1 SNHLY and CDR2 FYNNEI. This CDR3 is CASSPVLAGGETQYF. CDR3 bases: TGTGCCAGCAGCCCTGTTCTAGCGGGAGGAGAGACCCAGTACTTC.

This sequence joins TRBV5-4 and TRBJ2-7, with TRBD2 matching 10 bases. V was clipped by 3 bases and J by 4 bases; unmatched bases: 7. The CDR3 spans 15 residues. Per germline, CDR1 SGHNT and CDR2 YYREEE (reference sequence). CDR3 amino acids: CASSSRTSGLYEQYF. CDR3 DNA sequence: TGTGCCAGCAGCTCCCGGACTAGCGGATTATACGAGCAGTACTTC.

The chain recombines TRBV18 with TRBJ2-7, with TRBD2 as a possible D gene (6 bases). CDR1 and CDR2 from the germline V gene are KGHSH and LQKENI. V was clipped by 6 bases and J by 0 bases, with 12 bases between them. The CDR3 extends over 14 amino acids. In nucleotides, the CDR3 is TGTGCCAGCTCCCTGATCGGGGGCTCCTACGAGCAGTACTTC. Protein sequence: CASSLIGGSYEQYF.

Only a few counts were recorded for this clonotype. The CDR3 loop reads CASSLRDGSNEQYF. The CDR3 coding sequence is TGTGCCAGCAGCCTCCGGGACGGAAGTAACGAGCAGTACTTC. The chain employs TRBV6-2 or TRBV6-3 and TRBJ2-7, with D perhaps being TRBD1 or TRBD2 (5 bases each). This CDR3 has 14 residues. Germline V CDR1 and CDR2: MNHEY, SVGEGT. Trimming stripped 6 bases from V and 5 bases from J, with 17 bases between.

V usage is TRBV9 and J usage is TRBJ2-2; no definite D call. The CDR3 totals 14 residues. V gave up 0 bases and J gave up 3 bases, with 6 bases separating them. The germline V gene has CDR1 SGDLS and CDR2 YYNGEE. CDR3 sequence: CASSVDVYTGELFF. DNA of the CDR3: TGTGCCAGCAGCGTAGACGTTTACACCGGGGAGCTGTTTTTT. Supplemented by reference TRBV9 and TRBJ2-2, the full variable domain reads DSGVTQTPKHLITATGQRVTLRCSPRSGDLSVYWYQQSLDQGLQFLIQYYNGEERAKGNILERFSAQQFPDLHSELNLSSLELGDSALYFCASSVDVYTGELFFGEGSRLTVL.

This clonotype has just one count. The chain employs TRBV14 and TRBJ2-5; 11 bases fit TRBD2. The V gene's germline CDR1 is SGHDN and CDR2 FVKESK. J lost 3 bases, V lost 4 bases, and 4 bases had no gene match. The CDR3 is 15 residues long. The CDR3 reads CASSRIAGGEETQYF. CDR3 coding DNA: TGTGCCAGCAGCCGGATAGCGGGAGGGGAAGAGACCCAGTACTTC.